One sample yielded the 3 T cell receptor beta chains listed below, sequenced in a study of T cell clusters in autoimmune cytopenias. Each sample's input was 250 ng genomic DNA, roughly 38,000 genome equivalents. One tube held mixed TRB-A and TRB-B primer pools for touch-down PCR. Reprocessing the multiplex PCR reads, TCRdb reports a single entry for every CDR3 protein and omits DNA. The sample holds fewer than 15,000 distinct CDR3 sequences. The sequencing sample was made of peripheral blood. These receptors were collected from a human donor with an autoimmune cytopenia or autoimmune hepatitis (not recorded which).

The chain uses TRBV5-1 and TRBJ2-3; the TRBD2 assignment by TCRdb is unverifiable without DNA. The CDR3 runs 13 residues. Germline CDR1 is SGHRS and CDR2 is YFSETQ. CDR3: CASRRAFTDTQYF.

V gene TRBV7-9 combines with J gene TRBJ1-1; the D gene TCRdb calls, TRBD1, cannot be checked with no DNA. CDR3 length: 13 amino acids. Germline V lookup: CDR1 SEHNR, CDR2 FQNEAQ (reference sequence). The CDR3 reads CAIPGSGWTEAFF.

The CDR3 is CASRTSGKQETQYF. V gene TRBV5-4 combines with J gene TRBJ2-5; TCRdb designates TRBD2, a call that cannot be tested without DNA. This CDR3 is built from 14 residues. Germline V gives CDR1 SGHNT, CDR2 YYREEE (reference sequence).